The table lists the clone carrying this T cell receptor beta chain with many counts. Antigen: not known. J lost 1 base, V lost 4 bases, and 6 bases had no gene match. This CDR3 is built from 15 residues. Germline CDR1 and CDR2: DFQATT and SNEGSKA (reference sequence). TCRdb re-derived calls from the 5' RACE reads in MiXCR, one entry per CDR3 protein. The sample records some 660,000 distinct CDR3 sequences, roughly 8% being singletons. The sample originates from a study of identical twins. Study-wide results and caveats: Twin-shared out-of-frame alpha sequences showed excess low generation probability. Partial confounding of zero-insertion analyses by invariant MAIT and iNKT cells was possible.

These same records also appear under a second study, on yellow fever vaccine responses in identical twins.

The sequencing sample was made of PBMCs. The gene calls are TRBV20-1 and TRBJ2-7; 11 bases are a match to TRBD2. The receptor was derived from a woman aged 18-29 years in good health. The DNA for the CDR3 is TGCAGTGCTACTGCGACTAGCGGGATATCCTACGAGCAGTACTTC. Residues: CSATATSGISYEQYF.